These 11 T cell receptor beta chains came from one sample sequenced in a study of T cells in Graves' hyperthyroidism and ophthalmopathy. The source material, RNA transcripts, was used to amplify TCR beta CDR3 regions. An initial round of RT-PCR targeting the TCR CDR3 relied on the HTBI primer set. TCRdb reanalysed the multiplex PCR reads using MiXCR and keeps one entry per CDR3 protein. The sample lists some 400,000 distinct CDR3 sequences; 15% to 20% were seen once. Sample: blood. The receptors shown here come from a woman younger than 30 with Graves' hyperthyroidism.

This chain links TRBV5-6 with TRBJ2-1; D is undetermined. Germline lookup yields CDR1 SGHDT and CDR2 YYEEEE. CDR3 size: 11 residues. Trimming removed 1 base from V and 9 bases from J, with 5 bases in between. This CDR3 reads CASSLYLEQFF. CDR3 nucleotide sequence: TGTGCCAGCAGCTTGTACCTTGAGCAGTTCTTC.

The chain combines TRBV28 with TRBJ2-5; D not resolved. Germline V gene lookup returns CDR1 MDHEN and CDR2 SYDVKM. The ends were cut back, 3 bases at V and 4 bases at J, with 9 bases in the middle. The CDR3 is 13 residues long. CDR3 sequence reads: CASSLPSSETQYF. CDR3 in DNA: TGTGCCAGCAGTTTGCCTAGTTCAGAGACCCAGTACTTC.

There are many counts of this clonotype. The rearrangement links TRBV7-2 to TRBJ2-7; possibly TRBD2 for D (6 bases). Germline CDR1 SGHTA, CDR2 FQGNSA. The V and J ends lost 8 bases and 1 base respectively, with 21 bases between them. The CDR3 runs to 16 residues. The CDR3 DNA follows: TGTGCCAGCTCAGCTTCCATATCAAGCGGGTCCTACGAGCAGTACTTC. Its translation: CASSASISSGSYEQYF. Filled out from reference TRBV7-2 and TRBJ2-7, the complete variable domain reads GAGVSQSPSNKVTEKGKDVELRCDPISGHTALYWYRQSLGQGLEFLIYFQGNSAPDKSGLPSDRFSAERTGGSVSTLTIQRTQQEDSAVYLCASSASISSGSYEQYFGPGTRLTVT.

This clonotype was picked up many times. CDR3 sequence: CASSLGEAETQYF. As DNA, the CDR3 is TGTGCCAGCAGCTTGGGGGAGGCGGAGACCCAGTACTTC. The chain is built from TRBV13 and TRBJ2-5, with a possible D match to TRBD2 (6 bases). From germline, CDR1 is PRHDT and CDR2 FYEKMQ (reference sequence). CDR3 length: 13 amino acids. Trimming stripped 3 bases from V and 5 bases from J, with 10 bases between.

This clonotype has a count of ten or more. V usage is TRBV6-5 and J usage is TRBJ2-5, with D maybe TRBD2 (5 bases). The V gene lost 1 base and the J gene lost 0 bases, with 12 bases spanning the gap. The germline V gene encodes CDR1 MNHEY and CDR2 SVGAGI. The CDR3 has 16 residues. The CDR3 sequence is CASSYFPGSDQETQYF. The CDR3 DNA sequence: TGTGCCAGCAGTTACTTCCCGGGATCGGACCAAGAGACCCAGTACTTC.

Ten or more counts support this clonotype. The rearrangement uses TRBV18 and TRBJ1-1; D remains unclear. The germline V and J ends were trimmed by 1 base and 1 base, with 4 bases remaining between them. The CDR3 extends over 13 amino acids. Germline V gene data show CDR1 as KGHSH and CDR2 as LQKENI. As DNA, the CDR3 is TGTGCCAGCTCACCACAATGGAACACTGAAGCTTTCTTT. Protein product: CASSPQWNTEAFF. Complete variable domain (other parts from reference TRBV18 and TRBJ1-1): NAGVMQNPRHLVRRRGQEARLRCSPMKGHSHVYWYRQLPEEGLKFMVYLQKENIIDESGMPKERFSAEFPKEGPSILRIQQVVRGDSAAYFCASSPQWNTEAFFGQGTRLTVV.

This clonotype was recorded many times. The CDR3 protein is CASGPKGTEAFF. CDR3 bases: TGTGCCAGCGGGCCTAAGGGGACTGAAGCTTTCTTT. The genes are TRBV27 and TRBJ1-1; D is perhaps TRBD1 (5 bases). Trimming took off 8 bases at V and 5 bases at J, with 12 bases between the two ends. This CDR3 has 12 amino acids. Germline CDR1 is MNHEY and CDR2 is SMNVEV (reference sequence).

This clonotype was detected ten times or more. The chain employs TRBV6-1 and TRBJ2-4; TRBD2 aligns across 11 bases. From germline, CDR1 is MNHNS and CDR2 SASEGT. J lost 6 bases, V lost 0 bases, and 1 base had no gene match. This CDR3 contains 15 residues. The CDR3 region is CASSEASGGANIQYF. The CDR3 DNA sequence: TGTGCCAGCAGTGAAGCTAGCGGGGGGGCAAACATTCAGTACTTC.

The chain links TRBV2 to TRBJ1-1, with D possibly matching TRBD1 (5 bases). CDR1 and CDR2 (germline): SNHLY, FYNNEI. The CDR3 is 14 residues long. The V end was cut by 5 bases, the J end by 3 bases, with 13 bases between. The CDR3 DNA reads TGTGCCAGCAGTCGACAGTCGAGGGACACTGAAGCTTTCTTT. Its protein is CASSRQSRDTEAFF.

Notes on this clonotype: This may be a read error: a much more frequent sequence differs by one nucleotide. This chain uses TRBV24-1 with TRBJ2-3; tentative D call: TRBD1 (6 bases). The CDR3 totals 14 residues. CDR1 and CDR2 from the germline V gene are KGHDR and SFDVKD. CDR3 in DNA: TGTGTCACCAGTGATGAACAGGGTAGAGATACGCAGTATTTT. Translating it yields CVTSDEQGRDTQYF.

The chain is built from TRBV18 and TRBJ2-7; TRBD1 matches 9 bases. CDR3 size: 13 residues. Per the germline V gene, CDR1 is KGHSH and CDR2 is LQKENI. V trimming: 3 bases; J trimming: 6 bases; junction bases outside the gene matches: 3. The CDR3 DNA follows: TGTGCCAGCTCACCCAGGGGACAGGGCGAGCAGTACTTC. It encodes CASSPRGQGEQYF. The complete variable domain, with remaining parts taken from reference TRBV18 and TRBJ2-7, reads NAGVMQNPRHLVRRRGQEARLRCSPMKGHSHVYWYRQLPEEGLKFMVYLQKENIIDESGMPKERFSAEFPKEGPSILRIQQVVRGDSAAYFCASSPRGQGEQYFGPGTRLTVT.